The rows below give T cell receptor beta chains drawn from one sample of a study of Ad26.COV2.S vaccination and SARS-CoV-2 variants. Some clones are missing from TCRdb's copy, which holds only in-frame ones; the method was immunoSEQ multiplex PCR. The table has about 680,000 clones, roughly 90% seen once. The material was peripheral blood, obtained in a trial of Ad26.COV2.S vaccine versus placebo. These receptors all come from a person aged 18 to 59 who received the Ad26.COV2.S COVID-19 vaccine or a placebo. The CDR3 runs from the conserved cysteine through the conserved F or W. A D gene is named only where the DNA matches it firmly. Clone size is given for some rows only: seen once, a few or many times, or a class if the clone is expanded.

TRBV10-1	TRBJ1-6	NA	few	TGCGCCAGCAGTGAGACGGGGGGTCCATCACCCCTCCACTTT	CASSETGGPSPLHF
TRBV4-3	TRBJ2-3	NA	NA	TGCGCCAGCAGCCAAGATGGCGGGCGCACAGATACGCAGTATTTT	CASSQDGGRTDTQYF
TRBV7-2	TRBJ2-2	TRBD2	NA	TGTGCCAGCAGCGTTACTAGCGGCCGCACCGGGGAGCTGTTTTTT	CASSVTSGRTGELFF
TRBV6-2/TRBV6-3	TRBJ1-3	TRBD1	NA	TGTGCCAGCAGCGACCGGACAGGCGCTTTCTCTGGAAACACCATATATTTT	CASSDRTGAFSGNTIYF
TRBV11-3	TRBJ2-3	NA	NA	TGTGCCAGCAGCTTAGGTCACCCGGACACGGAGGCGCAGTATTTT	CASSLGHPDTEAQYF
TRBV7-9	TRBJ2-1	NA	NA	TGTGCCAGCTCCTGGGGGACGGACGGGAATGAGCAGTTCTTC	CASSWGTDGNEQFF
TRBV12-3/TRBV12-4	TRBJ2-3	NA	once	TGTGCCAGCAGTACCACGTACACAGATACGCAGTATTTT	CASSTTYTDTQYF
TRBV2	TRBJ2-7	NA	NA	TGTGCCAGCAGGCCGAACGGTGCCTCCTACGAGCAGTACTTC	CASRPNGASYEQYF
TRBV27	TRBJ2-7	TRBD2	once	TGTGCCAGCAGTTTATCGCCTAGCGGGAGGCACGAGCAGTACTTC	CASSLSPSGRHEQYF
TRBV6-5	TRBJ2-7	NA	NA	TGTGCCAGCAACCATCCCTACGAGCAGTACTTC	CASNHPYEQYF
TRBV29-1	TRBJ2-5	NA	NA	TGCAGCGTCCCTCCCGGTAGCCCCCACCAAGAGACCCAGTACTTC	CSVPPGSPHQETQYF
TRBV7-9	TRBJ1-2	NA	once	TGTGCCAGCAGCCCCAATACGGGGTATGGCTACACCTTC	CASSPNTGYGYTF
TRBV29-1	TRBJ2-5	NA	NA	TGCAGCGTCAAGGGAAGTGGGGAGACCCAGTACTTC	CSVKGSGETQYF
TRBV12-3/TRBV12-4	TRBJ1-2	NA	NA	TGTGCCAGCAGCGGCGAAGGTTGGGGCTACACCTTC	CASSGEGWGYTF
TRBV27	TRBJ2-1	NA	NA	TGTGCCAGCAGTCACCCGTGGAGGGGAGAGCAGTTCTTC	CASSHPWRGEQFF
TRBV5-4	TRBJ1-6	TRBD1	NA	TGTGCCAGCAGTGCCGGGACAGGGAATTCACCCCTCCACTTT	CASSAGTGNSPLHF
TRBV19	TRBJ2-3	TRBD2	NA	TGTGCCAGTAGTATTAGCGGGAGTGCAGATACGCAGTATTTT	CASSISGSADTQYF
TRBV6-5	TRBJ2-1	NA	NA	TGTGCCAGCAGTCGAAGCTACAATGAGCAGTTCTTC	CASSRSYNEQFF
TRBV27	TRBJ2-4	NA	NA	TGTGCCAGCAGTCTAGAGGGGGGGGTTATATACTTC	CASSLEGGVIYF
TRBV27	TRBJ2-2	NA	NA	TGTGCCAGCACCTTATGGGGTAAAGGGGATGGTGGCGGGGAGCTGTTTTTT	CASTLWGKGDGGGELFF
TRBV19	TRBJ2-7	NA	NA	TGTGCCAGTAGGAGGTCCCTCGCCTACGAGCAGTACTTC	CASRRSLAYEQYF
TRBV7-2	TRBJ1-4	NA	NA	TGTGCCAGCAGCTTAGCCCTGACAACTAATGAAAAACTGTTTTTT	CASSLALTTNEKLFF
TRBV6-2/TRBV6-3	TRBJ2-3	NA	once	TGTGCCAGCAGTAAGGAGATCGCGGCAGATACGCAGTATTTT	CASSKEIAADTQYF
TRBV4-2	TRBJ1-2	NA	NA	TGTGCCAGCAGCCAAGGAGACAGATCTAACTATGGCTACACCTTC	CASSQGDRSNYGYTF
TRBV7-9	TRBJ2-3	NA	NA	TGTGCCAGCAGCCCCTCCACAGATACGCAGTATTTT	CASSPSTDTQYF
TRBV2	TRBJ2-7	TRBD1	NA	TGTGCCAGCAGTGAGGGGACAGGGCCCTCCTACGAGCAGTACTTC	CASSEGTGPSYEQYF
TRBV6-2/TRBV6-3	TRBJ2-7	TRBD1	NA	TGTGCCAGCAGTTACCGTGGACAGGATTTAGCCTACGAGCAGTACTTC	CASSYRGQDLAYEQYF